This T cell receptor beta chain is from a study of CD4+ T cells in melanoma. General study results and limits: A reported correlation linked neoantigen-specific CD4+ T cells to CD8+, macrophage and B cell function.

Trimming shortened V by 6 bases and J by 7 bases, and 11 bases separated the two germline ends. Germline V gene lookup returns CDR1 SGHRS and CDR2 YFSETQ. This CDR3 spans 13 amino acids. Method: immunoSEQ multiplex PCR; TCRdb's copy keeps in-frame clones and lacks some. Of roughly 10,000 clones detected, approximately 71% appear once; the ten largest clones hold more than 9.5%. This clone was seen a few times. As yet, its antigen is unknown. The TCR was taken from a human donor with melanoma. Specimen: cells from a culture (not recorded whether cultured in vitro). This chain connects TRBV5-1 to TRBJ1-6, with a weak D call TRBD1 (5 bases). The CDR3 nucleotides are TGCGCCAGCAAAGTTGGGGACAATTCACCCCTCCACTTT. It translates to CASKVGDNSPLHF.